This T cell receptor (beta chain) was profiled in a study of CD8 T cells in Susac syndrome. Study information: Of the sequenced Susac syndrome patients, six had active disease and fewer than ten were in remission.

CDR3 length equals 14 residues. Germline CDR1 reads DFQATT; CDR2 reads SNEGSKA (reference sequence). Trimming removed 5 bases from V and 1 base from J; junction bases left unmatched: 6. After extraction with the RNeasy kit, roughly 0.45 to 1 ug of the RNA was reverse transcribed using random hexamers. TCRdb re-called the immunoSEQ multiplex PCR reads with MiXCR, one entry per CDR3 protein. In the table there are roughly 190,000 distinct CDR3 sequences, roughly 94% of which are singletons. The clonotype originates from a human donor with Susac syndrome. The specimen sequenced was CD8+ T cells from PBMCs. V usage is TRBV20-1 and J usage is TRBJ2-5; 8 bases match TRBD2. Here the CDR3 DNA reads TGCAGTGCTCCTAGCGGGCCATTCCAAGAGACCCAGTACTTC. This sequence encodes CSAPSGPFQETQYF.